The entry below gives a single T cell receptor beta chain sequence along with its context. Antigen: not known. The CDR3 carries no conserved terminal phenylalanine or tryptophan, so it likely arises from a read error. The CDR3 totals 14 residues. Germline V lookup: CDR1 SEHNR, CDR2 FQNEAQ (reference sequence). V was trimmed by 1 base and J by 8 bases, leaving 14 bases between them. TCRdb called the 5' RACE reads again in MiXCR, with one record for every CDR3 protein. The sample yields about 540,000 distinct CDR3 sequences, roughly an eighth seen once. The sample is drawn from a study of CD8 T cells in ankylosing spondylitis. General study findings and limits: In ankylosing spondylitis blood, a motif of roughly 8 highly homologous TCR beta variants appeared characteristic. Disease-linked clones were reportedly significantly enriched in matched ankylosing spondylitis synovial fluid.

Sample: blood, either unsorted or a sorted T cell fraction (not recorded which). The rearrangement links TRBV7-9 to TRBJ1-1; the D is unclear. The TCR sequence derives from a male donor with ankylosing spondylitis. As DNA, the CDR3 is TGTGCCAGCAGCTTAGATTTTTCCGCTGTGGAAGCTTTCTCT. Amino acid sequence: CASSLDFSAVEAFS.